This TCR beta chain was sequenced in a study of CD8 T cells in Susac syndrome. Random-hexamer reverse transcription was applied to about 0.5 to 1 ug RNA. One entry per CDR3 protein, called by TCRdb with MiXCR from the immunoSEQ multiplex PCR reads. Of tens of thousands of distinct CDR3 sequences listed, just over 90% are singletons. The TCR comes from a human donor in good health. The sequencing input was CD8+ T cells from PBMCs.

In nucleotides, the CDR3 is TGTGCCAGCGAGCGGACAGGGGATAACTATGGCTACACCTTC. As protein: CASERTGDNYGYTF. V usage is TRBV14 and J usage is TRBJ1-2, with 9 bases aligning to TRBD1. The CDR3 loop spans 14 amino acids. Germline trimming cut 8 bases from V and 1 base from J; bases unmatched to any gene: 5. Germline CDR1 reads SGHDN; CDR2 reads FVKESK.